This T cell receptor beta chain was profiled in a study of blood T cell repertoires in COVID-19. For the study at large: Donors in the United States, Italy and Spain gave samples during acute or convalescent COVID-19. T cells, B-cell-depleted T cells, or PBMCs provided the cDNA or gDNA that served as material.

The assay was immunoSEQ multiplex PCR, and TCRdb's table has in-frame clones only and misses some. Here the sample spans a few hundred thousand clones, approximately 80% being singletons. The sequenced sample was peripheral blood. This sequence was found in a woman aged 18-30 years with acute or convalescent COVID-19.

CDR3 nucleotides: TGTGCCAGCTCACCGGTGACAGGGTCTGGTGAGACCCAGTACTTC. Protein product: CASSPVTGSGETQYF. The J gene is TRBJ2-5, the V gene TRBV18, with 7 bases identical to TRBD1. The germline CDR1 and CDR2 sequences are KGHSH and LQKENI. J lost 5 bases, V lost 3 bases, and 9 bases had no gene match. CDR3 length equals 15 residues.